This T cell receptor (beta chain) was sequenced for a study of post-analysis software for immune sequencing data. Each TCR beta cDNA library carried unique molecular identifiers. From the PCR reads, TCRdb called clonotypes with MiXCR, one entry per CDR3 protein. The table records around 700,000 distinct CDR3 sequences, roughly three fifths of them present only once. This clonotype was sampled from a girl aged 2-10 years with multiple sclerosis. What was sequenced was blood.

In nucleotides, the CDR3 is TGTGCCATCAATATGGGACAGGACCAAGAGACCCAGTACTTC. Translated, it gives CAINMGQDQETQYF. This chain links TRBV10-3 with TRBJ2-5; the match to TRBD1 covers 8 bases. V gave up 7 bases and J gave up 0 bases; unmatched junction bases: 4. This CDR3 contains 14 residues. Germline assignment: CDR1 ENHRY and CDR2 SYGVKD.